This T cell receptor (beta chain) was identified in a study of identical twins. Via MiXCR, TCRdb re-called the 5' RACE reads, giving one row per CDR3 protein. The table records hundreds of thousands of distinct CDR3 sequences, approximately 6.1% of them present only once. Germline loops: CDR1 SGHTA, CDR2 FQGNSA. V was clipped by 4 bases and J by 9 bases, with 13 bases between them. The CDR3 is made up of 13 amino acids. General study findings and limits: Out-of-frame beta sequences exhibited a weaker degree of excess twin sharing.

This clonotype was seen a few times. The antigen remains unidentified. Material for sequencing was naive T cells sorted from blood. The rearrangement uses TRBV7-2 and TRBJ2-1; D ambiguous. This clonotype was sampled from a man in his late teens or twenties in good health. This CDR3 reads CASSSPYSGEQFF. CDR3 nucleotide sequence: TGTGCCAGCAGCTCCCCCTACTCCGGTGAGCAGTTCTTC.